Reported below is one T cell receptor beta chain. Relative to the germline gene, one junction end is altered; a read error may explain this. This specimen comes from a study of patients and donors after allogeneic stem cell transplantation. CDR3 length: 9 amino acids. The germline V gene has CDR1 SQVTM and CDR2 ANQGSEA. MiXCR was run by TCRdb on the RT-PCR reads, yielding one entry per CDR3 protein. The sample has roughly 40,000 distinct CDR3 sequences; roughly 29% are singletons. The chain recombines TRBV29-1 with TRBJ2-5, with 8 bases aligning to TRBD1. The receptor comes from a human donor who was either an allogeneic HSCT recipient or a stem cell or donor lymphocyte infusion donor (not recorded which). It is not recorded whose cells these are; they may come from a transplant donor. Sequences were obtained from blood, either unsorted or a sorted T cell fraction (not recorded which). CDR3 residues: CSVGTGRGF. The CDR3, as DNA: TGCAGCGTTGGGACAGGGAGAGGCTTC.